This is a list of T cell receptor beta chains from one sample in a study of brain T cells in children with intractable seizures. Produced via immunoSEQ multiplex PCR; TCRdb's table is partial and in-frame only. Here the sample spans around 70,000 clones, around 93% being singletons. Material: peripheral blood, obtained at surgery. The receptors originated from a boy under two years old with tuberous sclerosis and intractable seizures. Each CDR3 is given with its conserved first and last residue. A D gene is named only where the DNA matches it firmly. Clone size is stated in some rows and not others, as once, few, many or a class when expanded.

>-|TRBJ1-6|once|TRBV7-9
TGTGCCAGCAGCTTACCTGATTCACCCCTCCACTTT
CASSLPDSPLHF
>TRBD2|TRBJ2-1|-|TRBV2
TGTGCCAGCAGCTTGGGACTAGCGCCCTACAATGAGCAGTTCTTC
CASSLGLAPYNEQFF
>TRBD2|TRBJ2-1|-|TRBV5-1
TGCGCCAGCAGCATAGGACTAGCGAGCTACAATGAGCAGTTCTTC
CASSIGLASYNEQFF
>-|TRBJ2-7|-|TRBV3-1/TRBV3-2
TGTGCCAGCGGGGACCTTTCCTACGAGCAGTACTTC
CASGDLSYEQYF
>TRBD2|TRBJ2-1|-|TRBV7-2
TGTGCCAGCAGCATAACTAGCGGGACGTACAATGAGCAGTTCTTC
CASSITSGTYNEQFF
>TRBD1|TRBJ1-2|-|TRBV2
TGTGCCAGCAGTTCTAACCCCCAGGACAGGGGGCCAGGCTACACCTTC
CASSSNPQDRGPGYTF
>-|TRBJ1-5|few|TRBV6-2/TRBV6-3
TGTGCCAGCAGCCCTCGAAATAGCAATCAGCCCCAGCATTTT
CASSPRNSNQPQHF
>-|TRBJ1-2|-|TRBV24-1
TGTGCCACCAGTGATCACATTCGGGACTATGGCTACACCTTC
CATSDHIRDYGYTF
>TRBD1|TRBJ2-1|-|TRBV20-1
TGCAGTGCTAGTGCTCGAGGGACAGGGAGGCAGTTCTTC
CSASARGTGRQFF
>-|TRBJ2-1|-|TRBV5-6
TGTGCCAGCAGCTTGTTTACCATAAGGTGGGAGCAGTTCTTC
CASSLFTIRWEQFF
>-|TRBJ1-2|-|TRBV7-9
TGTGCCAGCAGCTCACTAGGAAATACAGGGTGGATTGGCTATGGCTACACCTTC
CASSSLGNTGWIGYGYTF
>-|TRBJ2-4|-|TRBV4-1
TGCGCCAGCAGCCAAGGGCCGGGGGCAATCTACATTCAGTACTTC
CASSQGPGAIYIQYF
>TRBD1|TRBJ2-7|-|TRBV28
TGTGCCAGCAGACCCCCGGGACAGAGCTCCTACGAGCAGTACTTC
CASRPPGQSSYEQYF
>TRBD2|TRBJ2-2|-|TRBV28
TGTGCCAGCACGCTAGCGGGAGGCACCGGGGAGCTGTTTTTT
CASTLAGGTGELFF
>-|TRBJ1-5|-|TRBV15
TGTGCCACCCGCTCCGGGGGCCCTGAGGGCAATCAGCCCCAGCATTTT
CATRSGGPEGNQPQHF
>-|TRBJ1-5|-|TRBV6-5
TGTGCCACCGCCCCGTGGGGGAATAGCAATCAGCCCCAGCATTTT
CATAPWGNSNQPQHF
>-|TRBJ2-1|-|TRBV6-6
TGTGCCAGCAGTTACATCGGCGGCTCCTACAATGAGCAGTTCTTC
CASSYIGGSYNEQFF
>-|TRBJ2-1|-|TRBV7-9
TGTGCCAGCAGCCCAGTCGTAGGCCCCAACTACAATGAGCAGTTCTTC
CASSPVVGPNYNEQFF
>-|TRBJ2-5|-|TRBV5-1
TGCGCCAGCTCCGAGGGGGGGGCAGAGGAGACCCAGTACTTC
CASSEGGAEETQYF
>-|TRBJ1-1|once|TRBV5-8
TGTGCCAGCAGCCGCGAGGGGAACACTGAAGCTTTCTTT
CASSREGNTEAFF
>TRBD2|TRBJ2-3|-|TRBV7-8
TGTGCCAGCATGGGCGGGGGGATCGTTGATTCCACAGATACGCAGTATTTT
CASMGGGIVDSTDTQYF
>-|TRBJ1-2|-|TRBV2
TGTGCCAGCAGGTGGTCGGTTTACTATGGCTACACCTTC
CASRWSVYYGYTF
>-|TRBJ1-2|-|TRBV7-2
TGTGCCAGCAGCTTACACTATGGCTACACCTTC
CASSLHYGYTF
>-|TRBJ2-2|-|TRBV27
TGTGCCAGCAGTTTAAGGGGGGCAGGAATCACCGGGGAGCTGTTTTTT
CASSLRGAGITGELFF
>-|TRBJ1-1|-|TRBV11-3
TGTGCCAGCAGCTCGATCGACGGGGAAGCTTTCTTT
CASSSIDGEAFF
>-|TRBJ1-1|-|TRBV2
TGTGCCAGCCTAGGGGGTTTGGACACTGAAGCTTTCTTT
CASLGGLDTEAFF
>-|TRBJ2-5|-|TRBV11-3
TGTGCCAGCAGCTTATGGGCGGATCAAGAGACCCAGTACTTC
CASSLWADQETQYF
>-|TRBJ1-2|once|TRBV5-1
TGCGCCAGCAGCCCCGGCCTGAACTATGGCTACACCTTC
CASSPGLNYGYTF
>-|TRBJ1-1|-|TRBV7-9
TGTGCCAGCAGCCCGAGGGAGGATTTCAACACTGAAGCTTTCTTT
CASSPREDFNTEAFF
>-|TRBJ1-5|once|TRBV19
TGTGCCAGGAGAGGACAGTTCCATAGCAATCAGCCCCAGCATTTT
CARRGQFHSNQPQHF
>-|TRBJ1-3|-|TRBV30
TGTGCCTGGAGTGGGGGGCACTCTGGAAACACCATATATTTT
CAWSGGHSGNTIYF
>-|TRBJ2-5|-|TRBV7-3
TGTGCCAGCAGCTTTGGGTCCCGGGAGACCCAGTACTTC
CASSFGSRETQYF
>TRBD1|TRBJ2-5|-|TRBV11-1
TGTGCCAGCAGCTTGGGGACAGGGCAAGAGACCCAGTACTTC
CASSLGTGQETQYF
>TRBD2|TRBJ2-7|-|TRBV30
TGTGCCTGGTCGGCGGCGGGGGGCTACGAGCAGTACTTC
CAWSAAGGYEQYF
>TRBD1|TRBJ1-2|once|TRBV11-2
TGTGCCAGCAGCCCTATACAGGGGGGGGCTAGAGCTAACTATGGCTACACCTTC
CASSPIQGGARANYGYTF
>-|TRBJ2-6|-|TRBV5-4
TGTGCCAGCAGCCCCGAACCGGACTCTGGGGCCAACGTCCTGACTTTC
CASSPEPDSGANVLTF
>-|TRBJ1-1|few|TRBV14
TGTGCCAGCAGCCACGCTTCTGGGGGGAACACTGAAGCTTTCTTT
CASSHASGGNTEAFF
>-|TRBJ2-3|-|TRBV20-1
TGCAGTGCTAGTCCAGGACTTAACACAGATACGCAGTATTTT
CSASPGLNTDTQYF
>TRBD1|TRBJ1-6|-|TRBV7-3
TGTGCCAGCGCAAGGGGGGCGACAGGGACTAATTCACCCCTCCACTTT
CASARGATGTNSPLHF
>-|TRBJ2-5|-|TRBV9
TGTGCCAGCAGCGCTTCCTTAGGACAGCTACAAGAGACCCAGTACTTC
CASSASLGQLQETQYF
>-|TRBJ2-1|-|TRBV19
TGTGCCAGTAGTTTGGCCTACTCCTACAATGAGCAGTTCTTC
CASSLAYSYNEQFF
>-|TRBJ1-5|once|TRBV19
TGTGCCAGTAGCCAGGACAGCTTCAATCAGCCCCAGCATTTT
CASSQDSFNQPQHF